This T cell receptor beta chain derives from a study of response to subunit inactivated influenza vaccine. Findings and caveats of the study: Each seasonal flu vaccination may recruit only limited new T cells, authors suggested.

TCRdb re-derived calls from the RT-PCR reads in MiXCR, one entry per CDR3 protein. Among 400,000 to 550,000 distinct CDR3 sequences listed, 25% were seen once. A remark on this clonotype: The antigen is unknown.

The germline V gene has CDR1 SGHKS and CDR2 YYEKEE (reference sequence). The length of the CDR3 is 16 residues. After removal of 4 bases from V and 7 bases from J, the junction contained 9 bases not matched to a gene. The receptor comes from a man in his forties or fifties who received an inactivated influenza vaccine. The sample in question was CD4+ T cells sorted from PBMCs, obtained 5 days after vaccination. This chain uses TRBV5-5 with TRBJ2-2; 11 bases are a match to TRBD2. In DNA form, the CDR3 reads TGTGCCAGCAGCCGCCCGGGACTAGCGGTCGGCGGGGAGCTGTTTTTT. It encodes CASSRPGLAVGGELFF.